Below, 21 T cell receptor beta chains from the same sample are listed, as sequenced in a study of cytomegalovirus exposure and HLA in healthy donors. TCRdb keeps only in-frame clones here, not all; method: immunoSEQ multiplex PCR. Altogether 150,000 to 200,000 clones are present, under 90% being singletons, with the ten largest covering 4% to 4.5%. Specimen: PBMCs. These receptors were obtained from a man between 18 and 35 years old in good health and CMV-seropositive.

The CDR3 nucleotides are TGTGCCAGCAGCTATACTAGCGGGAGCATGTACGAGCAGTACTTC. This translates into CASSYTSGSMYEQYF. This chain joins TRBV6-5 and TRBJ2-7; TRBD2 matches at 11 bases. CDR1 and CDR2 (germline): MNHEY, SVGAGI. Trimming removed 6 bases from V and 4 bases from J; junction bases left unmatched: 8. There are 15 residues in the CDR3.

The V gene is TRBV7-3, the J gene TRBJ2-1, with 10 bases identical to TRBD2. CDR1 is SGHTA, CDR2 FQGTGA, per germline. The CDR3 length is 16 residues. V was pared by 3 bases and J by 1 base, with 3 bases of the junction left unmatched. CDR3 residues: CASSLVAGGSYNEQFF. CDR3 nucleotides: TGTGCCAGCAGCTTGGTAGCGGGAGGTTCCTACAATGAGCAGTTCTTC.

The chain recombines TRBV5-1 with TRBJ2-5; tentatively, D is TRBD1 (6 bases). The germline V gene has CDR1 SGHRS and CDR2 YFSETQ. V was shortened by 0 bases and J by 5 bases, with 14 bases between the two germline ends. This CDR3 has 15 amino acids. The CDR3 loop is CASSLAWQGTETQYF. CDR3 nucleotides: TGCGCCAGCAGCTTGGCCTGGCAGGGGACGGAGACCCAGTACTTC.

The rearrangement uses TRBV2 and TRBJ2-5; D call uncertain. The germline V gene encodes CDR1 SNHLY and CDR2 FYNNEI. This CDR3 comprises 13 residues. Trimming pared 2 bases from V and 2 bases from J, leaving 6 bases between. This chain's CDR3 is CASSETRQETQYF. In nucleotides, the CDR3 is TGTGCCAGCAGTGAAACCCGGCAAGAGACCCAGTACTTC.

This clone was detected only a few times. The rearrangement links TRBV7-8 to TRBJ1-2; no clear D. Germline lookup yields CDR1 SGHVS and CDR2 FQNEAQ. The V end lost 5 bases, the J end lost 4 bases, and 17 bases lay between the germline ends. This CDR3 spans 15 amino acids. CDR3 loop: CASSPNRDNFYGYTF. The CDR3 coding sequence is TGTGCCAGCAGCCCTAATCGAGACAATTTCTATGGCTACACCTTC.

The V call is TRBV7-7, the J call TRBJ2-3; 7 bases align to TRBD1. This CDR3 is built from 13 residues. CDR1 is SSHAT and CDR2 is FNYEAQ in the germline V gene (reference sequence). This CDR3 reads CASARDRTDTQYF. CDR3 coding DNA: TGTGCTAGCGCTAGGGACAGAACGGATACGCAGTATTTT.

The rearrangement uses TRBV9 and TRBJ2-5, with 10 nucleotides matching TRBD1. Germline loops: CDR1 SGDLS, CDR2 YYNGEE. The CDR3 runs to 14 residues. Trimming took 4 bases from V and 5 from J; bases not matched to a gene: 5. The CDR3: CASSLGQGGETQYF. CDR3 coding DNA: TGTGCCAGCAGCCTCGGACAGGGGGGGGAGACCCAGTACTTC.

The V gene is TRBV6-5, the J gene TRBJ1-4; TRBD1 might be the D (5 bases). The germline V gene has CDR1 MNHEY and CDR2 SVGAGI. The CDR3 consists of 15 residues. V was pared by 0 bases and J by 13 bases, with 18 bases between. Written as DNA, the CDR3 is TGTGCCAGCAGTTACTCTCGGGACGGGGGAAGAGGACTGTTTTTT. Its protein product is CASSYSRDGGRGLFF.

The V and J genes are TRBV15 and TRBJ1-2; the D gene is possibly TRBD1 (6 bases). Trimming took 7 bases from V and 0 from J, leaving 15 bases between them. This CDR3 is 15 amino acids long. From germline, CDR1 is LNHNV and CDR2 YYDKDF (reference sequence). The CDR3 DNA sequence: TGTGCCACCACACCCTCACAGGGAGCTAACTATGGCTACACCTTC. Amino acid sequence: CATTPSQGANYGYTF.

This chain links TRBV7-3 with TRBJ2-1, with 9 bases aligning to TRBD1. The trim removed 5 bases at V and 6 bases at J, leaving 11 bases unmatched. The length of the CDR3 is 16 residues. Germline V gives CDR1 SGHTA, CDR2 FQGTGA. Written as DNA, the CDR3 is TGTGCCAGCAGCGCGGCGGGACAGGGAGTTCGCAATGAGCAGTTCTTC. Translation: CASSAAGQGVRNEQFF.

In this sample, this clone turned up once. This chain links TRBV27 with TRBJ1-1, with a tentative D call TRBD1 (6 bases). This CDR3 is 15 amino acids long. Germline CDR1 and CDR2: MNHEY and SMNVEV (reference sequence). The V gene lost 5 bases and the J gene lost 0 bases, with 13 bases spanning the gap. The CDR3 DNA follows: TGTGCCAGCAGTGGACAGATAACCATGAACACTGAAGCTTTCTTT. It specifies CASSGQITMNTEAFF.

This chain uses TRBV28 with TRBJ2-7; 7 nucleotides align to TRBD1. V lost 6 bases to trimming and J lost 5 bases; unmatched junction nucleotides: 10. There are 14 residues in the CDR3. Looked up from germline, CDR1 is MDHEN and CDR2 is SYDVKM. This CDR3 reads CASSRRQGPHEQYF. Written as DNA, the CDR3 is TGTGCCAGCAGCCGTCGACAGGGACCCCACGAGCAGTACTTC.

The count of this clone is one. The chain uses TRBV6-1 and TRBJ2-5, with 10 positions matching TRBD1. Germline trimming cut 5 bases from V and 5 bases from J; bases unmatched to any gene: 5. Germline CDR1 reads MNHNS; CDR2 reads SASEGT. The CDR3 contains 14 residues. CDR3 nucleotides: TGTGCCAGCAGTCAGACAGGGGGCCGGGAGACCCAGTACTTC. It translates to CASSQTGGRETQYF.

The CDR3 protein is CASSLEGGEQYF. CDR3 sequence (DNA): TGTGCCAGCAGCTTAGAGGGAGGCGAGCAGTACTTC. This chain links TRBV7-8 with TRBJ2-7; D is possibly TRBD2 (6 bases). Trimming left V 1 base short and J 6 bases short, with 7 bases between. This CDR3 has 12 amino acids. Germline V lookup: CDR1 SGHVS, CDR2 FQNEAQ.

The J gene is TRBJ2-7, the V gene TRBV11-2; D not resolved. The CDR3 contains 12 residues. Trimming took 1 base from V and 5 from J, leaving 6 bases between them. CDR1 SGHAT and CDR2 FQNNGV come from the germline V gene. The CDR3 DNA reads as TGTGCCAGCAGCTTAGGGCTCGACGAGCAGTACTTC. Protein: CASSLGLDEQYF. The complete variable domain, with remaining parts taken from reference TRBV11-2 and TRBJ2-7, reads EAGVAQSPRYKIIEKRQSVAFWCNPISGHATLYWYQQILGQGPKLLIQFQNNGVVDDSQLPKDRFSAERLKGVDSTLKIQPAKLEDSAVYLCASSLGLDEQYFGPGTRLTVT.

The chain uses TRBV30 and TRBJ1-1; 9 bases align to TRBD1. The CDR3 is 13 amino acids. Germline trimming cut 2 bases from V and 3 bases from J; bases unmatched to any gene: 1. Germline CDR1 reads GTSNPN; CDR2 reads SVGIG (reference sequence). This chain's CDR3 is CAWSRDRDTEAFF. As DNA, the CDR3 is TGTGCCTGGAGTAGGGACAGGGACACTGAAGCTTTCTTT.

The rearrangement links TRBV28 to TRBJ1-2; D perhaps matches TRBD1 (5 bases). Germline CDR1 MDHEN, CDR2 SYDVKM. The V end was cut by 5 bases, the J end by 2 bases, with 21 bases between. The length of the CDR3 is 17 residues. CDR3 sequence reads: CASSLPGTQGRNYGYTF. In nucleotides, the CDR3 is TGTGCCAGCAGTCTTCCTGGGACTCAGGGTCGAAACTATGGCTACACCTTC.

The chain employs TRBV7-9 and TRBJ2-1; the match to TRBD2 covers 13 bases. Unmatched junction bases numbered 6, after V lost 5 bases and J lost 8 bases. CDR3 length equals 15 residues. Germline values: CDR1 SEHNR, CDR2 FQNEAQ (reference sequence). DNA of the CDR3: TGTGCCAGCAGCGTTGGGACTAGCGGGACGGATGAGCAGTTCTTC. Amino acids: CASSVGTSGTDEQFF.

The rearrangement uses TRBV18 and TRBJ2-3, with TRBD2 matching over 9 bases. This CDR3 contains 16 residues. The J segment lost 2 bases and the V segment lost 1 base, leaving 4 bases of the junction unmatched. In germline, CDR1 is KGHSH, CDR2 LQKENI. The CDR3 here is CASSPRTSESTDTQYF. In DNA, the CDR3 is TGTGCCAGCTCACCACGGACTAGCGAGTCCACAGATACGCAGTATTTT.

CDR3 residues: CASSPSTGSSYNEQFF. CDR3 coding DNA: TGTGCCAGCAGTCCGTCGACTGGCAGCTCCTACAATGAGCAGTTCTTC. V gene TRBV28 combines with J gene TRBJ2-1; D gene uncertain. This CDR3 is 16 amino acids long. Trimming left V 5 bases short and J 0 bases short, with 14 bases between. Germline-derived CDR1 and CDR2 are MDHEN and SYDVKM.

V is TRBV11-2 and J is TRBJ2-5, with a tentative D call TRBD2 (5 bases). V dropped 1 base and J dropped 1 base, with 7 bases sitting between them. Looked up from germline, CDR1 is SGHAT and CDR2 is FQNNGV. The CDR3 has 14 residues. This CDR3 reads CASSLATTQETQYF. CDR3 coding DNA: TGTGCCAGCAGCTTAGCGACTACCCAAGAGACCCAGTACTTC. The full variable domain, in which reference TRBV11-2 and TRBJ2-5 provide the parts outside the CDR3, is EAGVAQSPRYKIIEKRQSVAFWCNPISGHATLYWYQQILGQGPKLLIQFQNNGVVDDSQLPKDRFSAERLKGVDSTLKIQPAKLEDSAVYLCASSLATTQETQYFGPGTRLLVL.